This TCR beta chain was retrieved from a study of T cells in Graves' hyperthyroidism and ophthalmopathy. Study results and limitations: Blood also contained most expanded thyroid clonotypes above 0.001.

The germline gives CDR1 MNHNS, CDR2 SASEGT. The CDR3 is 14 residues long. V lost 6 bases to trimming and J lost 5 bases, with 17 bases between them. Stable Graves' hyperthyroidism denoted no ophthalmopathy progression over 18 months. Diagnostic decisions used clinical symptoms, serum thyroxine and TRAb, thyroid ultrasound and orbital computed tomography. From RNA transcripts, TCR beta CDR3 regions were amplified. A first-round RT-PCR of the TCR CDR3 used the HTBI primer set. TCRdb processed the multiplex PCR reads anew with MiXCR; each CDR3 protein has one entry. The top ten clones hold 10% of a sample with hundreds of thousands of distinct CDR3 sequences, around 15% of them seen once. A remark on this clonotype: The target antigen is unknown.

Sequenced: blood. The rearrangement links TRBV6-1 to TRBJ2-7, with no clear D. The source of this sequence is a woman between 18 and 30 years old with Graves' hyperthyroidism. In DNA, the CDR3 is TGTGCCAGCAGGCCCAGTTCATACAGCGACGAGCAGTACTTC. It is translated as CASRPSSYSDEQYF.